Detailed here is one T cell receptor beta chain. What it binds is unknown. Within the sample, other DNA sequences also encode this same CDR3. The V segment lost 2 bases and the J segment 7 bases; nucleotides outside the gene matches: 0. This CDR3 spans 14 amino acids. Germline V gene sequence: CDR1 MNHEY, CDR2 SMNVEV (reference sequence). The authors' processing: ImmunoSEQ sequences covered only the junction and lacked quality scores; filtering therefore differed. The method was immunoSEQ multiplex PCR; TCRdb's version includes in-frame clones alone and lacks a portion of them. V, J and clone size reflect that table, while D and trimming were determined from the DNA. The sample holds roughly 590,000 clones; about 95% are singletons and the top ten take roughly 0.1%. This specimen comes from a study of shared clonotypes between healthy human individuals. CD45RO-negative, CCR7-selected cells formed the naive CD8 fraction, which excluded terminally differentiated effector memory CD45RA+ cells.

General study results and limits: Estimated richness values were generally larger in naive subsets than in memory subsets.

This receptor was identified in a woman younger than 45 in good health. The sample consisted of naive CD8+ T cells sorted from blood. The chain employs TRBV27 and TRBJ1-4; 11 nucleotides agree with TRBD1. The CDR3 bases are TGTGCCAGCAGTTTAGGGACAGGGGGTGAAAAACTGTTTTTT. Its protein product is CASSLGTGGEKLFF. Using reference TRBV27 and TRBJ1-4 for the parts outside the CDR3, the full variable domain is EAQVTQNPRYLITVTGKKLTVTCSQNMNHEYMSWYRQDPGLGLRQIYYSMNVEVTDKGDVPEGYKVSRKEKRNFPLILESPSPNQTSLYFCASSLGTGGEKLFFGSGTQLSVL.